The following is a T cell receptor beta chain sequence with its context. TCRdb reprocessed the RT-PCR reads with MiXCR, giving one entry per CDR3 protein. In the table there are about 160,000 distinct CDR3 sequences, approximately 24% of which are singletons. The source of the sample is a study of patients and donors after allogeneic stem cell transplantation. Sequences were obtained from blood, either unsorted or a sorted T cell fraction (not recorded which). The TCR was taken from a human donor who was either an allogeneic HSCT recipient or a stem cell or donor lymphocyte infusion donor (not recorded which). It is not recorded whose cells these are; they may come from a transplant donor.

The CDR3 nucleotides read TGTGCCAGCAGCCCCCCACTGAGCGGGAGAACCCAGTACTTC. Translated, it gives CASSPPLSGRTQYF. The chain is built from TRBV4-2 and TRBJ2-5; 8 nucleotides line up with TRBD2. V lost 4 bases to trimming and J lost 8 bases; unmatched junction nucleotides: 9. Germline lookup yields CDR1 LGHNA and CDR2 YNFKEQ. The CDR3 consists of 14 residues.